This T cell receptor beta chain was identified in a study of glioma-infiltrating T cells after dendritic cell vaccination. TCRdb's copy holds only in-frame clones and misses some; the assay was immunoSEQ multiplex PCR. The repertoire consists of tens of thousands of clones, with 85% occurring once and the leading ten covering 8.5%. CDR1 is SQVTM, CDR2 ANQGSEA, per germline. This CDR3 spans 12 amino acids. The ends lost 6 bases at V and 3 bases at J; junction bases unmatched: 3. Documented time point: after dendritic cell vaccination, including at tumor progression/relapse. The specimen comprised blood, sampled after dendritic cell vaccination. The source of this sequence is a human donor with glioblastoma. V is TRBV29-1 and J is TRBJ1-2; TRBD1 matches at 8 bases. CDR3 coding DNA: TGCAGCGTCAAGACAGGGGACTATGGCTACACCTTC. Translation: CSVKTGDYGYTF.